The 30 T cell receptor beta chains reported below all come from one sample, sequenced in a study of T-cell reconstitution after alpha-beta-depleted transplantation in children (dated by TCRdb to the mid-2010s). The protocol used for the library was PCR. These reads were obtained on an Illumina HiSeq 2500. To normalize quantification of the TCRbeta repertoire, the TCR libraries were built with molecular barcoding that relied on unique molecular identifiers. In TCRdb, the public reads were trimmed at Q25 with fastp and aligned with MiXCR, with productive beta chains retained. Rows are unified per CDR3 protein, each entry keeping the most common DNA and genes. This sample is represented by around 200,000 distinct CDR3 sequences; under 9.5% of them were singletons. The ten most abundant clones make up 6.2% of the sample. The sample in question was PBMCs from the stem cell graft donor, obtained from the stem cell graft. The receptors were sampled from a human donor who donated a stem cell graft to a child with acute lymphoblastic leukemia.

The table lists this clonotype with many counts. V is TRBV29-1 and J is TRBJ1-1, with 8 bases identical to TRBD1. The CDR3 covers 14 residues. Germline-derived CDR1 and CDR2 are SQVTM and ANQGSEA. J gave up 5 bases and V 3 bases, and 8 bases lay outside the gene matches. DNA of the CDR3: TGCAGCGTTGACCCGGACAGGGCTGGGACTGAAGCTTTCTTT. Its protein product is CSVDPDRAGTEAFF.

This clonotype was recorded many times. The chain is built from TRBV5-1 and TRBJ1-2; 7 positions match TRBD1. CDR3 length: 16 amino acids. Trimming removed 4 bases from V and 7 bases from J; junction bases left unmatched: 16. CDR1 and CDR2 from the germline V gene are SGHRS and YFSETQ. CDR3 bases: TGCGCCAGCAGCCCCCTGGCCGGGACAGCGGTCGGTGGCTACACCTTC. Its protein product is CASSPLAGTAVGGYTF.

This clonotype showed up just a few times. This chain joins TRBV12-3 or TRBV12-4 and TRBJ1-2; D is uncertain. V shed 4 bases and J shed 6 bases, with 24 bases lying between them. The CDR3 runs 17 residues. CDR3 region: CASSSSPPGLSGDGYTF. In nucleotides, the CDR3 is TGTGCCAGCAGTTCCTCCCCTCCAGGCCTGAGTGGGGATGGCTACACCTTC.

The chain recombines TRBV18 with TRBJ2-1; tentative D call: TRBD2 (7 bases). The ends were cut back, 8 bases at V and 6 bases at J, with 14 bases in the middle. The germline V gene has CDR1 KGHSH and CDR2 LQKENI. The CDR3 consists of 13 residues. CDR3 sequence reads: CASRGGGGNEQFF. The CDR3 coding sequence is TGTGCCAGCCGGGGCGGGGGCGGCAATGAGCAGTTCTTC.

The sample holds many counts of this clonotype. CDR3 sequence reads: CSVELGTGSYEQYF. For the CDR3, the DNA is TGCAGCGTTGAGCTGGGGACAGGGTCCTACGAGCAGTACTTC. This chain connects TRBV29-1 to TRBJ2-7; TRBD1 matches at 9 bases. Germline-derived CDR1 and CDR2 are SQVTM and ANQGSEA. V was pared by 3 bases and J by 1 base, with 4 bases of the junction left unmatched. CDR3 length: 14 residues.

This clonotype turned up a few times. V gene TRBV14 combines with J gene TRBJ2-3; the D gene is possibly TRBD1 (6 bases). This CDR3 spans 17 amino acids. The germline CDR1 and CDR2 sequences are SGHDN and FVKESK. The V end lost 1 base, the J end lost 2 bases, and 16 bases lay between the germline ends. CDR3 amino acids: CASSQGLDSYFTDTQYF. Here the CDR3 DNA reads TGTGCCAGCAGCCAAGGACTGGACAGTTATTTCACAGATACGCAGTATTTT.

This clonotype was seen ten or more times. The chain has TRBV5-6 and TRBJ2-2; D uncertain. CDR3 size: 14 residues. Trimming left V 4 bases short and J 0 bases short, with 7 bases between. The germline V gene encodes CDR1 SGHDT and CDR2 YYEEEE. The CDR3 here is CASSPPTNTGELFF. The CDR3, as DNA: TGTGCCAGCAGCCCTCCTACGAACACCGGGGAGCTGTTTTTT.

The table lists this clonotype with many counts. The V gene is TRBV19, the J gene TRBJ2-7, with D unresolved. The CDR3 totals 13 residues. Trimming stripped 6 bases from V and 5 bases from J, with 14 bases between. Looked up from germline, CDR1 is LNHDA and CDR2 is SQIVND (reference sequence). The DNA of the CDR3 is TGTGCCAGTAGAAGGAATGGAAATAACGAGCAGTACTTC. Its translation: CASRRNGNNEQYF.

The gene calls are TRBV6-5 and TRBJ1-5; a possible D gene is TRBD1 (5 bases). Germline V gene lookup returns CDR1 MNHEY and CDR2 SVGAGI. The CDR3 extends over 17 amino acids. The V end was cut by 0 bases, the J end by 2 bases, with 14 bases between. CDR3 nucleotides: TGTGCCAGCAGTTACTCGATCGATGGGGGTGGCAATCAGCCCCAGCATTTT. This sequence encodes CASSYSIDGGGNQPQHF.

This CDR3 is CASSLLRFPLQVQSTEAFF. The DNA for the CDR3 is TGTGCCAGCAGCCTCCTCAGGTTTCCCCTTCAAGTTCAGAGCACTGAAGCTTTCTTT. This chain connects TRBV11-2 to TRBJ1-1; D remains unclear. The CDR3 has 19 amino acids. Germline CDR1 reads SGHAT; CDR2 reads FQNNGV. V lost 5 bases and J lost 4, with 29 bases in between. The full variable domain, rest sourced from reference TRBV11-2 and TRBJ1-1, is EAGVAQSPRYKIIEKRQSVAFWCNPISGHATLYWYQQILGQGPKLLIQFQNNGVVDDSQLPKDRFSAERLKGVDSTLKIQPAKLEDSAVYLCASSLLRFPLQVQSTEAFFGQGTRLTVV.

This clonotype appeared a few times. V is TRBV5-1 and J is TRBJ2-7; 11 bases fit TRBD1. The CDR3 sequence is 16 residues long. J lost 7 bases, V lost 0 bases, and 9 bases had no gene match. Germline CDR1 reads SGHRS; CDR2 reads YFSETQ. CDR3 bases: TGCGCCAGCAGCTTGGCGGGACAGGGGGTATCAGGAGAGCAGTACTTC. Amino acid sequence: CASSLAGQGVSGEQYF.

This clonotype was seen repeatedly, ten times or more. The gene calls are TRBV5-8 and TRBJ2-1, with 8 bases that match TRBD2. The J segment lost 4 bases and the V segment lost 3 bases, leaving 9 bases of the junction unmatched. The CDR3 totals 16 residues. Germline CDR1 and CDR2: SGHTS and YDEGEE. The CDR3 is CASSSTFGGAYNEQFF. Here the CDR3 DNA reads TGTGCCAGCAGCTCGACCTTCGGGGGGGCTTACAATGAGCAGTTCTTC.

This chain connects TRBV5-1 to TRBJ2-3; the D call may be TRBD1 or TRBD2 (5 bases each). V dropped 1 base and J dropped 2 bases, with 8 bases sitting between them. The CDR3 sequence is 14 residues long. The germline V gene encodes CDR1 SGHRS and CDR2 YFSETQ. The CDR3 spells CASSLWGNTDTQYF. CDR3 DNA: TGCGCCAGCAGCTTGTGGGGGAACACAGATACGCAGTATTTT.

The chain couples TRBV15 to TRBJ2-2, with D perhaps matching TRBD1 (6 bases). The CDR3 sequence is 15 residues long. V gave up 1 base and J gave up 7 bases, with 13 bases separating them. The germline gives CDR1 LNHNV, CDR2 YYDKDF (reference sequence). In DNA form, the CDR3 reads TGTGCCACCAGCAGAGCAGGTCAGGGGAACGGGGAGCTGTTTTTT. Amino acid sequence: CATSRAGQGNGELFF.

This clonotype appeared a few times. The V and J genes are TRBV15 and TRBJ2-2; D might be TRBD2 (7 bases). The CDR3 sequence is 19 residues long. V lost 5 bases to trimming and J lost 5 bases, with 27 bases between them. Germline V gene lookup returns CDR1 LNHNV and CDR2 YYDKDF (reference sequence). CDR3 loop: CATSSVGRKGQLATGELFF. The DNA of the CDR3 is TGTGCCACCAGCTCGGTGGGCCGAAAGGGACAACTAGCGACCGGGGAGCTGTTTTTT.

The table lists this clonotype with many counts. The J gene is TRBJ1-5, the V gene TRBV6-2 or TRBV6-3; D is perhaps TRBD1 (5 bases). CDR3 length: 16 amino acids. V was clipped by 2 bases and J by 5 bases, with 16 bases between them. Germline-derived CDR1 and CDR2 are MNHEY and SVGEGT. In DNA form, the CDR3 reads TGTGCCAGCAGTTACGCAGGGACGCCGTGGGATCAGCCCCAGCATTTT. This encodes CASSYAGTPWDQPQHF.

The sample holds a few counts of this clonotype. The DNA of the CDR3 is TGTGCCAGCAGCTTAGCGAACCGGGGAGAGACCCAGTACTTC. It is translated as CASSLANRGETQYF. This chain links TRBV7-2 with TRBJ2-5; D perhaps matches TRBD2 (5 bases). The ends were cut back, 0 bases at V and 4 bases at J, with 9 bases in the middle. Per the germline V gene, CDR1 is SGHTA and CDR2 is FQGNSA. The length of the CDR3 is 14 residues.

In this sample, this clonotype turned up a few times. The chain is built from TRBV7-2 and TRBJ2-7; 8 nucleotides line up with TRBD1. The germline V gene encodes CDR1 SGHTA and CDR2 FQGNSA. The CDR3 has 14 amino acids. V dropped 5 bases and J dropped 7; count of bases not matched to a gene: 10. The chain's CDR3 is CASSMGQVPTEQYF. CDR3 DNA: TGTGCCAGCAGCATGGGACAGGTCCCTACAGAGCAGTACTTC. Drawing the rest from reference TRBV7-2 and TRBJ2-7, the complete variable domain is GAGVSQSPSNKVTEKGKDVELRCDPISGHTALYWYRQSLGQGLEFLIYFQGNSAPDKSGLPSDRFSAERTGGSVSTLTIQRTQQEDSAVYLCASSMGQVPTEQYFGPGTRLTVT.

This clonotype has a count of ten or more. The CDR3 sequence: CASSFSGEETQYF. The CDR3 DNA is TGTGCCAGCAGCTTCTCAGGGGAAGAGACCCAGTACTTC. This chain connects TRBV11-2 to TRBJ2-5, with D possibly matching TRBD1 (6 bases). The CDR3 is made up of 13 amino acids. Germline lookup yields CDR1 SGHAT and CDR2 FQNNGV. Trimming left V 3 bases short and J 3 bases short, with 8 bases between.

V gene TRBV20-1 combines with J gene TRBJ2-7; 9 nucleotides match TRBD1. Germline loops: CDR1 DFQATT, CDR2 SNEGSKA (reference sequence). The CDR3 consists of 14 residues. The junction had 7 bases not matched to a gene; V was cut back by 7 bases and J by 0 bases. Here the CDR3 reads CSVTQGASSYEQYF. Here the CDR3 DNA reads TGCAGTGTAACACAGGGGGCAAGCTCCTACGAGCAGTACTTC.

The rearrangement links TRBV7-9 to TRBJ1-2, with no clear D. Trimming took off 5 bases at V and 12 bases at J, with 13 bases between the two ends. This CDR3 contains 11 residues. Germline V gene data show CDR1 as SEHNR and CDR2 as FQNEAQ (reference sequence). The DNA of the CDR3 is TGTGCCAGCAGCCCCGGCGTGGAACACACCTTC. The encoded protein is CASSPGVEHTF. The full variable domain, in which reference TRBV7-9 and TRBJ1-2 provide the parts outside the CDR3, is DTGVSQNPRHKITKRGQNVTFRCDPISEHNRLYWYRQTLGQGPEFLTYFQNEAQLEKSRLLSDRFSAERPKGSFSTLEIQRTEQGDSAMYLCASSPGVEHTFGSGTRLTVV.

The sample holds many counts of this clonotype. V gene TRBV2 combines with J gene TRBJ2-1; 8 bases align to TRBD1. V lost 8 bases to trimming and J lost 2 bases; unmatched junction nucleotides: 5. This CDR3 is built from 14 residues. Germline V CDR1 and CDR2: SNHLY, FYNNEI. In DNA, the CDR3 is TGTGCCAGCGCACAGGGGGAGACCTACAATGAGCAGTTCTTC. Protein product: CASAQGETYNEQFF.

This clonotype was observed many times. V is TRBV20-1 and J is TRBJ1-5, with D uncertain. The CDR3 length is 15 residues. Per the germline V gene, CDR1 is DFQATT and CDR2 is SNEGSKA (reference sequence). Trimming left V 3 bases short and J 2 bases short, with 14 bases between. CDR3 coding DNA: TGCAGTGCTAGCCTCCACGGGCAACGCAATCAGCCCCAGCATTTT. This encodes CSASLHGQRNQPQHF.

This clonotype was seen many times. V and J are TRBV4-2 and TRBJ2-7, with 8 bases that match TRBD1. This CDR3 comprises 17 residues. The germline V gene has CDR1 LGHNA and CDR2 YNFKEQ. V trimming: 4 bases; J trimming: 4 bases; junction bases outside the gene matches: 15. The CDR3 DNA reads as TGTGCCAGCAGCCCAGAGTTACAGGGGGTTAATCGGTACGAGCAGTACTTC. It translates to CASSPELQGVNRYEQYF.

This clonotype was found a few times. The chain is built from TRBV10-3 and TRBJ2-7; D remains ambiguous. V was clipped by 8 bases and J by 6 bases, with 17 bases between them. From germline, CDR1 is ENHRY and CDR2 SYGVKD. This CDR3 contains 13 residues. In DNA, the CDR3 is TGTGCCATCCTAAAAGAGTCGGTTCGCGAGCAGTACTTC. Protein product: CAILKESVREQYF.

The chain recombines TRBV12-3 or TRBV12-4 with TRBJ1-1; D is uncertain. Trimming pared 6 bases from V and 0 bases from J, leaving 20 bases between. The CDR3 contains 17 residues. CDR3 DNA sequence: TGTGCCAGCAGCCCCAGGTCAGGACCTTTCATGAACACTGAAGCTTTCTTT. Its translation is CASSPRSGPFMNTEAFF.

There are many counts of this clonotype. This CDR3 reads CASSHGTDTQYF. The DNA for the CDR3 is TGTGCCAGCAGCCACGGGACAGATACGCAGTATTTT. The genes are TRBV6-2 or TRBV6-3 and TRBJ2-3; unclear D gene. Germline lookup yields CDR1 MNHEY and CDR2 SVGEGT. The length of the CDR3 is 12 residues. V lost 6 bases and J 3 bases, leaving 7 bases between the germline ends.

The chain is built from TRBV6-1 and TRBJ1-1; D is uncertain. The V gene's germline CDR1 is MNHNS and CDR2 SASEGT. CDR3 length: 13 residues. V lost 6 bases to trimming and J lost 3 bases, with 11 bases between them. The CDR3: CASRPFQDTEAFF. The CDR3 DNA is TGTGCCAGCAGACCTTTCCAGGACACTGAAGCTTTCTTT.

This clonotype appeared a few times. This sequence joins TRBV2 and TRBJ1-1, with 8 bases that match TRBD1. The CDR3 contains 14 residues. Germline V gene sequence: CDR1 SNHLY, CDR2 FYNNEI. Losses at the gene ends were 5 bases for V and 1 base for J; bases not matched to a gene: 3. In DNA, the CDR3 is TGTGCCAGCAGTTTACAGGGGGAGAACACTGAAGCTTTCTTT. Translating gives CASSLQGENTEAFF.

The table lists this clonotype with many counts. The CDR3 DNA is TGCAGTGCTAGAGATCTAGAGTACAACAATGAGCAGTTCTTC. Its translation: CSARDLEYNNEQFF. V and J are TRBV20-1 and TRBJ2-1; D is unresolved. Germline V CDR1 and CDR2: DFQATT, SNEGSKA (reference sequence). V was cut by 0 bases and J by 5 bases, with 11 bases left in between. There are 14 residues in the CDR3.